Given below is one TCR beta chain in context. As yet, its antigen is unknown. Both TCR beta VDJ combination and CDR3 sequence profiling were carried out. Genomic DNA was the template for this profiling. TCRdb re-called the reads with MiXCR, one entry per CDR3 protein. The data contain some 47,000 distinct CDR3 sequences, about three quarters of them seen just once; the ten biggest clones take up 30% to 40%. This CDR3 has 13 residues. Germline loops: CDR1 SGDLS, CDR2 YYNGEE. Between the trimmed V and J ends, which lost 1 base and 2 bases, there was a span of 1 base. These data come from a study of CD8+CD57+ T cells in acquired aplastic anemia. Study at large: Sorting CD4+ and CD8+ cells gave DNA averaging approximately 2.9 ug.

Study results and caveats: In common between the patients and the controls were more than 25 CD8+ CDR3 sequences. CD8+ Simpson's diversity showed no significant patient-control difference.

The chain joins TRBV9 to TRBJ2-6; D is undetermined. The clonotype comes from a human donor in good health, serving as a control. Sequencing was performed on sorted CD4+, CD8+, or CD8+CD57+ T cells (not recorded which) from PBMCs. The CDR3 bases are TGTGCCAGCAGCGTACCTGGGGCCAACGTCCTGACTTTC. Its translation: CASSVPGANVLTF.